A single sample gave rise to the 25 T cell receptor beta chains below, sequenced in a study of CXCR3-negative and CXCR3-positive naive CD8 T cells (dated by TCRdb to the late 2010s). The investigation overall reported the following: Compared with CXCR3-negative naive cells, CXCR3-positive naive cells had TRB CDR3s with higher hydrophobicity (lower Kidera factor 4), lower energy, and higher strength and volume indices.

Sequencing relied on a NextSeq 550. The Human TCR Profiling Kit (MiLaboratory) was used to make UMI-labeled 5' RACE TRB cDNA libraries. Each entry corresponds to one CDR3 protein sequence from reads that TCRdb reprocessed, and DNA is not given. The table of this sample itemizes under 150,000 distinct CDR3 sequences. Around 0.37% of the sample is held by the ten biggest clonotypes. No antigen has been identified for these receptors. Sequences were obtained from naive CXCR3+ CD8+ T cells from blood. The cell subset or site label corresponds to: CD45RO-CCR7+CD27+CD95- naive CD8+ T cells expressing CXCR3 (TNR3+). Receptors were obtained from a human donor in good health. Some clones in this sample may be carry-over from other donors' samples.

The chain employs TRBV6-9 and TRBJ2-2. Germline loops: CDR1 MNHGY, CDR2 SVAAGI. The CDR3 is 12 residues long. CDR3 region: CASSYMAGELFF.

The chain is built from TRBV6-6 and TRBJ1-1. CDR1 is MNHNY and CDR2 is SVGAGI in the germline V gene (reference sequence). The length of the CDR3 is 14 residues. CDR3 amino acids: CASSYGFGNTEAFF.

The rearrangement links TRBV9 to TRBJ1-1. In germline, CDR1 is SGDLS, CDR2 YYNGEE. The CDR3 contains 14 residues. This chain's CDR3 is CASSVGMGYTEAFF.

The chain's CDR3 is CSASRQGGGTDTQYF. The chain uses TRBV20-1 and TRBJ2-3; TCRdb proposes TRBD1, but this gene call is untestable without DNA. Germline V lookup: CDR1 DFQATT, CDR2 SNEGSKA (reference sequence). This CDR3 comprises 15 residues.

This chain connects TRBV12-3 or TRBV12-4 to TRBJ2-1; the D gene TCRdb calls, TRBD2, cannot be checked with no DNA. The CDR3 consists of 13 residues. The CDR3 spells CASSGLADNEQFF.

The chain combines TRBV11-2 with TRBJ2-1. This CDR3 is built from 15 residues. CDR1 is SGHAT, CDR2 FQNNGV, per germline. CDR3 sequence reads: CASSLAYGLYNEQFF.

V is TRBV29-1 and J is TRBJ2-1. CDR1 and CDR2 from the germline V gene are SQVTM and ANQGSEA. CDR3 length equals 14 residues. The chain's CDR3 is CSSWGGGSYNEQFF.

The chain employs TRBV13 and TRBJ2-2. The length of the CDR3 is 16 residues. Looked up from germline, CDR1 is PRHDT and CDR2 is FYEKMQ (reference sequence). This CDR3 is CASSPQWGVNTGELFF.

This chain links TRBV3-1 with TRBJ2-2. Germline CDR1 reads LGHDT; CDR2 reads YNNKEL (reference sequence). The CDR3 is 14 amino acids. The CDR3 reads CASSQDPITGELFF.

The chain carries TRBV9 and TRBJ1-1. The CDR3 loop spans 14 amino acids. The germline gives CDR1 SGDLS, CDR2 YYNGEE. CDR3: CASSVSGLNTEAFF.

The rearrangement uses TRBV24-1 and TRBJ2-7; the D call from TCRdb, TRBD1, cannot be confirmed without DNA. This CDR3 spans 14 amino acids. The V gene's germline CDR1 is KGHDR and CDR2 SFDVKD. Here the CDR3 reads CATSEGRGLDEQYF.

This sequence joins TRBV5-5 and TRBJ2-7; TCRdb proposes TRBD2, but this gene call is untestable without DNA. This CDR3 has 15 amino acids. The germline CDR1 and CDR2 sequences are SGHKS and YYEKEE (reference sequence). The CDR3 reads CASSGGTSGMGEQYF.

V is TRBV3-1 and J is TRBJ2-3; TCRdb picks TRBD1, but there is no DNA to check that call. This CDR3 contains 17 residues. Germline CDR1 is LGHDT and CDR2 is YNNKEL (reference sequence). The CDR3 loop reads CASSQLRQGRNTDTQYF.

The CDR3 loop reads CASSTGGADYGYTF. This sequence joins TRBV5-1 and TRBJ1-2. Per the germline V gene, CDR1 is SGHRS and CDR2 is YFSETQ. The CDR3 has 14 amino acids. Full variable domain (remainder filled in from reference TRBV5-1 and TRBJ1-2): KAGVTQTPRYLIKTRGQQVTLSCSPISGHRSVSWYQQTPGQGLQFLFEYFSETQRNKGNFPGRFSGRQFSNSRSEMNVSTLELGDSALYLCASSTGGADYGYTFGSGTRLTVV.

The chain is built from TRBV5-4 and TRBJ1-2; there is no DNA to check the TCRdb D call of TRBD1. Germline V gene lookup returns CDR1 SGHNT and CDR2 YYREEE (reference sequence). This CDR3 region has 13 residues. The CDR3 sequence is CASIPEGDYGYTF. Full variable domain (missing parts from reference TRBV5-4 and TRBJ1-2): ETGVTQSPTHLIKTRGQQVTLRCSSQSGHNTVSWYQQALGQGPQFIFQYYREEENGRGNFPPRFSGLQFPNYSSELNVNALELDDSALYLCASIPEGDYGYTFGSGTRLTVV.

The genes are TRBV7-9 and TRBJ2-1. The CDR3 is made up of 13 amino acids. CDR1 and CDR2 (germline): SEHNR, FQNEAQ (reference sequence). CDR3 protein: CASSLVQSNEQFF.

The V gene is TRBV5-1, the J gene TRBJ2-1; the TCRdb call, TRBD1, lacks DNA for checking. Germline-derived CDR1 and CDR2 are SGHRS and YFSETQ. The CDR3 has 15 amino acids. CDR3 protein: CASSLHSGAGNEQFF.

The rearrangement joins TRBV9 to TRBJ2-2; TCRdb names TRBD1, which stays unverified in the absence of DNA. In germline, CDR1 is SGDLS, CDR2 YYNGEE. The CDR3 totals 16 residues. The CDR3 loop reads CASSGGQGADTGELFF. The entire variable domain, with the rest obtained from reference TRBV9 and TRBJ2-2, is as follows: DSGVTQTPKHLITATGQRVTLRCSPRSGDLSVYWYQQSLDQGLQFLIQYYNGEERAKGNILERFSAQQFPDLHSELNLSSLELGDSALYFCASSGGQGADTGELFFGEGSRLTVL.

The CDR3 region is CASSSSLRGLTEAFF. The rearrangement links TRBV7-6 to TRBJ1-1; TCRdb outputs TRBD1, but without DNA this stays unchecked. CDR1 is SGHVS and CDR2 is FNYEAQ in the germline V gene. The CDR3 covers 15 residues.

This rearrangement joins TRBV13 to TRBJ2-7; the D call from TCRdb, TRBD1, cannot be confirmed without DNA. The germline V gene has CDR1 PRHDT and CDR2 FYEKMQ (reference sequence). The CDR3 contains 15 residues. This chain's CDR3 is CASSSTGQGSYEQYF.

The V call is TRBV2, the J call TRBJ2-4. Germline V CDR1 and CDR2: SNHLY, FYNNEI. This CDR3 is 13 amino acids long. The CDR3 reads CASIEVAKNIQYF.

The V and J genes are TRBV12-3 or TRBV12-4 and TRBJ2-1; TCRdb reports TRBD2, a call that lacks DNA to check it against. The CDR3 spans 15 residues. This CDR3 reads CASSLRTSGHNEQFF.

This chain links TRBV29-1 with TRBJ1-1; without DNA, the TCRdb call of TRBD1 cannot be checked. This CDR3 is 13 amino acids long. In germline, CDR1 is SQVTM, CDR2 ANQGSEA. CDR3 sequence reads: CSVARVDSPEAFF.

The gene calls are TRBV28 and TRBJ2-3. CDR1 is MDHEN, CDR2 SYDVKM, per germline. This CDR3 comprises 15 residues. CDR3 protein: CASSQETSYTDTQYF.

The V gene is TRBV6-5, the J gene TRBJ2-7. Per germline, CDR1 MNHEY and CDR2 SVGAGI. This CDR3 is 13 amino acids long. The CDR3 here is CASSYAADTEQYF.